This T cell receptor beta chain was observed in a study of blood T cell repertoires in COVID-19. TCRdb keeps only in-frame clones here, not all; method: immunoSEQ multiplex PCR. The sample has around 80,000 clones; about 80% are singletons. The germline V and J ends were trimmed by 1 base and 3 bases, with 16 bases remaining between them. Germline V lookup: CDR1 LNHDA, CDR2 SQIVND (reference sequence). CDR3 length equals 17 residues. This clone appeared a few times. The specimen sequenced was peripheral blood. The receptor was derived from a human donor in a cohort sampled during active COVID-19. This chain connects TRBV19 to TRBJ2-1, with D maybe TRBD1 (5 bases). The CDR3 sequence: CASSIGPPAGYYNEQFF. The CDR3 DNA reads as TGTGCCAGTAGTATAGGCCCCCCGGCAGGGTACTACAATGAGCAGTTCTTC.